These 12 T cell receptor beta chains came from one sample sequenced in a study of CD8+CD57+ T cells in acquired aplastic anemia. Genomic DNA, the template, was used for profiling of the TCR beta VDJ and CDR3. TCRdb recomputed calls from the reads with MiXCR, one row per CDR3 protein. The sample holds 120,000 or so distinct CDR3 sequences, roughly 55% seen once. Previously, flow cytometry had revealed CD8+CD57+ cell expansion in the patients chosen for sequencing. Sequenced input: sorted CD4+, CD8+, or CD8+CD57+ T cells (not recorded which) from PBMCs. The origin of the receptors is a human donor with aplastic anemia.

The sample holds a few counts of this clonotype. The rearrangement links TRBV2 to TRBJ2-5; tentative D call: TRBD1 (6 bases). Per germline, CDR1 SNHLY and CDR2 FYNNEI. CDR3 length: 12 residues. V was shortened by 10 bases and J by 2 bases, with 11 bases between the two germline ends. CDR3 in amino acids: CATGQPQETQYF. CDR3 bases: TGTGCCACCGGACAGCCGCAAGAGACCCAGTACTTC.

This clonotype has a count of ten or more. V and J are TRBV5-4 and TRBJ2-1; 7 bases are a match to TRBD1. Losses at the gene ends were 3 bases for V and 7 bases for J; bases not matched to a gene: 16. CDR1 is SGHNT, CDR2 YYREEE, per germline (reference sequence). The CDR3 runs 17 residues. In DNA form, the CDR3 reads TGTGCCAGCAGCTGGGAACCGGGACAGTACAAAGGGAATGAGCAGTTCTTC. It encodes CASSWEPGQYKGNEQFF.

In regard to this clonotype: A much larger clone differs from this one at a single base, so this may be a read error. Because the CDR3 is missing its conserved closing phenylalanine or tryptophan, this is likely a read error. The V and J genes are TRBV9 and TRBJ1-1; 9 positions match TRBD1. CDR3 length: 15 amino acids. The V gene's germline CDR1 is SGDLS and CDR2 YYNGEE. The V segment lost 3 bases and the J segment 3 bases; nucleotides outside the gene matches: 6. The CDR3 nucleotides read TGTGCCAGCAGCGCCCATAGGACAGGGGACACTGAAGCTTTCCTT. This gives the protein CASSAHRTGDTEAFL.

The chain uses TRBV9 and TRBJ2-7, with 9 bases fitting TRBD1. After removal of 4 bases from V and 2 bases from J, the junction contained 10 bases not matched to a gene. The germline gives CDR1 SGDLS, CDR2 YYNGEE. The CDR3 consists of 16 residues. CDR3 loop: CASSPRTGQGAYEQYF. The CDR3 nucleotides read TGTGCCAGCAGCCCGCGGACGGGACAGGGTGCCTACGAGCAGTACTTC.

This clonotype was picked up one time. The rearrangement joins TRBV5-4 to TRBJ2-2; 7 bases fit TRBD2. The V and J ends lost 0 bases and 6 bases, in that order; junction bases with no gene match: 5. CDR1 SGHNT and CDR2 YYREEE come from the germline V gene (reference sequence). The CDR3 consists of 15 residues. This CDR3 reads CASSLDGGGAGELFF. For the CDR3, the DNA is TGTGCCAGCAGCTTGGACGGTGGGGGGGCCGGGGAGCTGTTTTTT.

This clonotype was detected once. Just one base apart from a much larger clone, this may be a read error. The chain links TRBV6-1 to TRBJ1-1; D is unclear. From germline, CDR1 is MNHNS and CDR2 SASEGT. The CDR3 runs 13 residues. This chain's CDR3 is CAGRGRINTEAFF. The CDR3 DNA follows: TGTGCCGGCAGAGGAAGGATAAACACTGAAGCTTTCTTT.

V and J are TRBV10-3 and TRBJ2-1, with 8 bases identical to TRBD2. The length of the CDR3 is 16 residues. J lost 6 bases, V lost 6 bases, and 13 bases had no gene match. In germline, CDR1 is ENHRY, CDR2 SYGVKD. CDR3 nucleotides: TGTGCCATCAGGGAACCGGGACTAGATGTCGGCAATGAGCAGTTCTTC. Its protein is CAIREPGLDVGNEQFF.

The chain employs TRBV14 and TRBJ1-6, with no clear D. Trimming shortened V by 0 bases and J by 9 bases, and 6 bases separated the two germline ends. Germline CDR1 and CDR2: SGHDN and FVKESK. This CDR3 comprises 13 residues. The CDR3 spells CASSQDDGSPLHF. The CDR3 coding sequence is TGTGCCAGCAGCCAAGATGACGGTTCACCCCTCCACTTT.

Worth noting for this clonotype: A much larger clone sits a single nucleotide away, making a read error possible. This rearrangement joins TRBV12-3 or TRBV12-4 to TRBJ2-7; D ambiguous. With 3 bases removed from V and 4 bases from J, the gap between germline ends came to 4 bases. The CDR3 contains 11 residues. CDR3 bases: TGTGCCAGCAGTTTCCAATACGAGCAGTACTTC. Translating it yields CASSFQYEQYF.

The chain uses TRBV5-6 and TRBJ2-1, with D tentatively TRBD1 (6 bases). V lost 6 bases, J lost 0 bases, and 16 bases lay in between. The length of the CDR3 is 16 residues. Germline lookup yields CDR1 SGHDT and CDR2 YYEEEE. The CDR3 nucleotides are TGTGCCAGCACCCTAGCCGGGACACACTCCTACAATGAGCAGTTCTTC. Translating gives CASTLAGTHSYNEQFF.

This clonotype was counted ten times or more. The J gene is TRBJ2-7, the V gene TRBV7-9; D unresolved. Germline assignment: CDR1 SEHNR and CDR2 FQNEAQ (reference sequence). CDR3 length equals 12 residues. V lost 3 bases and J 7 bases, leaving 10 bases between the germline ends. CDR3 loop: CASSFPSGEQYF. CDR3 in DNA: TGTGCCAGCAGCTTCCCCTCAGGTGAGCAGTACTTC.

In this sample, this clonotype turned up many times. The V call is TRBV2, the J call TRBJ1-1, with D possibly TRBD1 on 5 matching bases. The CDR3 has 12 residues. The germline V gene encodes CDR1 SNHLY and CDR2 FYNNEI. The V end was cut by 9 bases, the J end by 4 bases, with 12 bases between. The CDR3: CASGTVGTEAFF. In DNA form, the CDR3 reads TGTGCCAGTGGGACGGTGGGCACTGAAGCTTTCTTT.